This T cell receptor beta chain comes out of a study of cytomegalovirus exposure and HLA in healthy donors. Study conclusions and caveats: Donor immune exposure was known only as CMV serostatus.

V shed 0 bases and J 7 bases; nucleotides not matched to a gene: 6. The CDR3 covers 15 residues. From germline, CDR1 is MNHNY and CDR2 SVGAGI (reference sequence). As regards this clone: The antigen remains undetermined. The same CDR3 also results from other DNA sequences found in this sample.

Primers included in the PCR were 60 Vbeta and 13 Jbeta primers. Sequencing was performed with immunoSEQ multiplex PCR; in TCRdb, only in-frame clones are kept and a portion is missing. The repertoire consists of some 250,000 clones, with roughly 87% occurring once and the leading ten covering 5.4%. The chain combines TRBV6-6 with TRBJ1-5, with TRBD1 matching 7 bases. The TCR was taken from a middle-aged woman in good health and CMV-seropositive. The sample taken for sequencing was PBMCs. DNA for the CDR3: TGTGCCAGCAGTTACTCGGGGCAGGGGGACCAGCCCCAGCATTTT. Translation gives CASSYSGQGDQPQHF.